This entry lists 28 T cell receptor beta chains sequenced from one sample in a study of CD8 T cells in ankylosing spondylitis. MiXCR, applied by TCRdb to the 5' RACE reads, yields one record per CDR3 protein. The data hold around 90,000 distinct CDR3 sequences, with under 30% observed a single time. The sample consisted of blood, either unsorted or a sorted T cell fraction (not recorded which). The receptors come from a male donor with ankylosing spondylitis or in good health (not recorded which).

This clonotype was detected a few times. The CDR3 protein is CSASRSGRGYGYTF. The CDR3 coding sequence is TGCAGTGCTAGTCGTAGTGGCAGGGGCTATGGCTACACCTTC. The rearrangement links TRBV20-1 to TRBJ1-2, with a weak D call TRBD1 (6 bases). V was shortened by 3 bases and J by 4 bases, with 15 bases between the two germline ends. Germline loops: CDR1 DFQATT, CDR2 SNEGSKA (reference sequence). The CDR3 is 14 amino acids.

The CDR3, as DNA: TGCGCCAGCAGCTTGCAACTAGCGGGAGCGGGCACCGGGGAGCTGTTTTTT. The encoded protein is CASSLQLAGAGTGELFF. The V and J genes are TRBV5-1 and TRBJ2-2; TRBD2 matches 11 bases. Germline values: CDR1 SGHRS, CDR2 YFSETQ. The CDR3 contains 17 residues. The trim removed 1 base at V and 4 bases at J, leaving 6 bases unmatched.

This clonotype occurred many times. The rearrangement uses TRBV12-3 or TRBV12-4 and TRBJ2-5; the D is unclear. The CDR3 has 12 residues. V was cut by 3 bases and J by 3 bases, with 5 bases left in between. The DNA for the CDR3 is TGTGCCAGCAGTTTCGAGGAAGAGACCCAGTACTTC. Amino acid sequence: CASSFEEETQYF.

The J gene is TRBJ1-4, the V gene TRBV10-3; D is perhaps TRBD1 (5 bases). The CDR3 sequence is 14 residues long. Between the trimmed V and J ends, which lost 4 bases and 7 bases, there was a span of 13 bases. Germline CDR1 and CDR2: ENHRY and SYGVKD. CDR3 region: CAISGTGGSEKLFF. The CDR3, as DNA: TGTGCCATCAGTGGAACAGGAGGATCTGAAAAACTGTTTTTT.

The chain combines TRBV3-1 with TRBJ2-3; D is ambiguous. The CDR3 has 14 amino acids. V was pared by 1 base and J by 6 bases, with 11 bases between. Germline V CDR1 and CDR2: LGHDT, YNNKEL (reference sequence). The CDR3 DNA sequence: TGTGCCAGCAGCCAAGGTTGGCCGCCCGATACGCAGTATTTT. Amino acids: CASSQGWPPDTQYF.

V is TRBV11-1 and J is TRBJ2-1, with 12 bases lining up with TRBD1. From germline, CDR1 is SGHAT and CDR2 FQDESV (reference sequence). The CDR3 is 20 residues long. The junction had 14 bases not matched to a gene; V was cut back by 5 bases and J by 0 bases. The CDR3 reads CASSVGGQGAKPSSYNEQFF. In DNA, the CDR3 is TGTGCCAGCAGCGTAGGGGGACAGGGGGCCAAACCGAGCTCCTACAATGAGCAGTTCTTC.

The rearrangement links TRBV20-1 to TRBJ2-7, with 12 bases matching TRBD2. CDR1 and CDR2 (germline): DFQATT, SNEGSKA (reference sequence). V lost 7 bases, J lost 3 bases, and 4 bases stayed unmatched. The CDR3 is 13 residues long. The CDR3 sequence is CSVSTSGSYEQYF. The CDR3 DNA reads as TGCAGTGTGTCGACTAGCGGGAGCTACGAGCAGTACTTC.

The chain recombines TRBV3-1 with TRBJ2-1; D unclear. V lost 4 bases and J lost 9, with 13 bases in between. The CDR3 is 13 residues long. CDR1 is LGHDT, CDR2 YNNKEL, per germline (reference sequence). The CDR3 loop is CASSRNSIPEQFF. DNA of the CDR3: TGTGCCAGCAGCCGGAATTCAATCCCTGAGCAGTTCTTC.

The rearrangement joins TRBV5-5 to TRBJ1-1; no clear D. CDR3 size: 13 residues. Trimming shortened V by 2 bases and J by 0 bases, and 5 bases separated the two germline ends. Per the germline V gene, CDR1 is SGHKS and CDR2 is YYEKEE (reference sequence). The CDR3 sequence is CASSFTVNTEAFF. Here the CDR3 DNA reads TGTGCCAGCAGCTTTACTGTGAACACTGAAGCTTTCTTT.

DNA for the CDR3: TGTGCCAGCAGCTTAGGACGGATTACGAACACCGGGGAGCTGTTTTTT. Translating it yields CASSLGRITNTGELFF. The chain carries TRBV5-5 and TRBJ2-2, with D hard to call. The CDR3 is 16 amino acids. CDR1 and CDR2 from the germline V gene are SGHKS and YYEKEE (reference sequence). With 2 bases removed from V and 0 bases from J, the gap between germline ends came to 11 bases.

The rearrangement links TRBV20-1 to TRBJ2-3, with D perhaps TRBD1 (6 bases). Germline CDR1 DFQATT, CDR2 SNEGSKA (reference sequence). Trimming shortened V by 3 bases and J by 2 bases, and 15 bases separated the two germline ends. The CDR3 length is 15 residues. The CDR3 is CSASMDRVNTDTQYF. CDR3 DNA sequence: TGCAGTGCTAGTATGGACAGAGTGAACACAGATACGCAGTATTTT.

The chain links TRBV7-2 to TRBJ2-1, with D tentatively TRBD2 (6 bases). This CDR3 region has 15 residues. V dropped 2 bases and J dropped 6 bases, with 14 bases sitting between them. CDR1 is SGHTA, CDR2 FQGNSA, per germline. CDR3 region: CASSLFDGGINEQFF. CDR3 coding DNA: TGTGCCAGCAGCTTATTCGATGGAGGGATCAATGAGCAGTTCTTC.

The chain combines TRBV12-3 or TRBV12-4 with TRBJ2-3; 12 nucleotides match TRBD2. CDR3 length equals 17 residues. The junction had 11 bases not matched to a gene; V was cut back by 5 bases and J by 5 bases. The CDR3 nucleotides are TGTGCCAGCAGTGTATCCGGGACTAGCGGGTACGAAGATACGCAGTATTTT. Its protein product is CASSVSGTSGYEDTQYF.

The V call is TRBV7-6, the J call TRBJ1-5; D is possibly TRBD1 (6 bases). Germline CDR1 is SGHVS and CDR2 is FNYEAQ. This CDR3 is 13 amino acids long. V lost 5 bases and J lost 5, with 10 bases in between. CDR3 protein: CASSGQQDQPQHF. For the CDR3, the DNA is TGTGCCAGCAGCGGACAGCAAGATCAGCCCCAGCATTTT.

The chain uses TRBV20-1 and TRBJ1-1; D possibly corresponds to TRBD1 (6 bases). From germline, CDR1 is DFQATT and CDR2 SNEGSKA (reference sequence). V shed 0 bases and J shed 1 base, with 12 bases lying between them. The CDR3 runs 15 residues. The CDR3 spells CSARDGGARNTEAFF. The CDR3 nucleotides read TGCAGTGCTAGAGATGGGGGGGCACGGAACACTGAAGCTTTCTTT.

This clonotype came up a few times. This chain uses TRBV5-5 with TRBJ1-2, with TRBD1 as a possible D gene (6 bases). The CDR3 is 18 residues long. V was pared by 0 bases and J by 5 bases, with 23 bases between. CDR1 and CDR2 (germline): SGHKS, YYEKEE (reference sequence). The CDR3: CASSLGPRGLVGDYGYTF. In DNA form, the CDR3 reads TGTGCCAGCAGCTTGGGGCCGAGGGGGTTGGTAGGAGATTATGGCTACACCTTC.

This clonotype has just a few counts. The J gene is TRBJ2-1, the V gene TRBV18; D is possibly TRBD1 (5 bases). The CDR3 length is 14 residues. CDR1 is KGHSH, CDR2 LQKENI, per germline. Trimming shortened V by 1 base and J by 7 bases, and 11 bases separated the two germline ends. This CDR3 reads CASSPRKGQNEQFF. The CDR3 DNA follows: TGTGCCAGCTCACCACGCAAGGGGCAGAATGAGCAGTTCTTC.

This clonotype was detected only a few times. V is TRBV5-1 and J is TRBJ2-3; 11 bases map to TRBD2. Unmatched junction bases numbered 11, after V lost 0 bases and J lost 2 bases. CDR3 size: 19 residues. The germline V gene has CDR1 SGHRS and CDR2 YFSETQ. The CDR3 DNA reads TGCGCCAGCAGCTTGGAAGGGACTAGCGGCCCGGCCCCCACAGATACGCAGTATTTT. Translation: CASSLEGTSGPAPTDTQYF. Looking up the rest from reference TRBV5-1 and TRBJ2-3 gives the full variable domain: KAGVTQTPRYLIKTRGQQVTLSCSPISGHRSVSWYQQTPGQGLQFLFEYFSETQRNKGNFPGRFSGRQFSNSRSEMNVSTLELGDSALYLCASSLEGTSGPAPTDTQYFGPGTRLTVL.

This clonotype was counted between two and nine times. The chain employs TRBV7-6 and TRBJ2-3; weak D call: TRBD2 (6 bases). Trimming took 2 bases from V and 1 from J, leaving 13 bases between them. The CDR3 is made up of 16 amino acids. Per the germline V gene, CDR1 is SGHVS and CDR2 is FNYEAQ. CDR3 in amino acids: CASSLIPGSGTDTQYF. The CDR3 DNA reads TGTGCCAGCAGCTTAATCCCCGGGAGTGGCACAGATACGCAGTATTTT.

The chain combines TRBV29-1 with TRBJ2-1; 7 bases map to TRBD2. With 4 bases clipped from V and 5 bases from J, the junction kept 8 bases outside the gene matches. The germline gives CDR1 SQVTM, CDR2 ANQGSEA. The CDR3 has 14 amino acids. The CDR3 nucleotides read TGCAGCGTTGGGGGGGGACCAGGTGACAATGAGCAGTTCTTC. The encoded protein is CSVGGGPGDNEQFF.

The chain combines TRBV20-1 with TRBJ2-2; possible D gene TRBD1, 6 bases. Germline CDR1 reads DFQATT; CDR2 reads SNEGSKA (reference sequence). This CDR3 has 15 residues. The V and J ends lost 3 bases and 4 bases respectively, with 15 bases between them. CDR3 in DNA: TGCAGTGCTAGGTTTGGGGGCTCGGGCACCGGGGAGCTGTTTTTT. Its protein product is CSARFGGSGTGELFF.

The chain couples TRBV6-2 or TRBV6-3 to TRBJ2-1; 10 positions agree with TRBD1. Germline trimming cut 7 bases from V and 9 bases from J; bases unmatched to any gene: 9. Germline V gives CDR1 MNHEY, CDR2 SVGEGT. There are 14 residues in the CDR3. CDR3 sequence: CASISSGTGVEQFF. As DNA, the CDR3 is TGTGCCAGCATTAGCTCCGGGACAGGGGTTGAGCAGTTCTTC.

This clonotype was found a few times. This rearrangement joins TRBV5-1 to TRBJ1-1; a possible D gene is TRBD1 (5 bases). Trimming stripped 3 bases from V and 4 bases from J, with 13 bases between. Per germline, CDR1 SGHRS and CDR2 YFSETQ. The CDR3 extends over 14 amino acids. The DNA for the CDR3 is TGCGCCAGCAGCTGGGGGGACGGGAGCACTGAAGCTTTCTTT. Translating it yields CASSWGDGSTEAFF.

The rearrangement uses TRBV7-6 and TRBJ2-1; 7 bases match TRBD2. V was pared by 1 base and J by 3 bases, with 6 bases of the junction left unmatched. Germline assignment: CDR1 SGHVS and CDR2 FNYEAQ. CDR3 length: 16 amino acids. DNA of the CDR3: TGTGCCAGCAGCTTAGATCGCCTAGCGGACTACAATGAGCAGTTCTTC. It specifies CASSLDRLADYNEQFF.

This clonotype was counted once. The chain combines TRBV28 with TRBJ1-2; D unclear. The CDR3 has 14 amino acids. Trimming left V 1 base short and J 3 bases short, with 9 bases between. CDR1 is MDHEN and CDR2 is SYDVKM in the germline V gene. The CDR3 protein is CASSLSQTYYGYTF. CDR3 bases: TGTGCCAGCAGTTTATCACAGACATACTATGGCTACACCTTC.

The rearrangement joins TRBV18 to TRBJ1-1; 8 bases map to TRBD1. J gave up 6 bases and V 8 bases, and 11 bases lay outside the gene matches. Germline V CDR1 and CDR2: KGHSH, LQKENI. The CDR3 loop spans 14 amino acids. CDR3: CASLPRGLRPEAFF. The CDR3 bases are TGTGCCAGCCTCCCCAGGGGGCTTAGGCCTGAAGCTTTCTTT.

This clonotype occurred a few times. J is TRBJ2-5 and V is TRBV20-1; D assignment may be TRBD1 or TRBD2 (5 bases each). This CDR3 region has 13 residues. The V and J ends lost 3 bases and 2 bases respectively, with 10 bases between them. Per germline, CDR1 DFQATT and CDR2 SNEGSKA (reference sequence). In DNA form, the CDR3 reads TGCAGTGCTAGTGTGAGGGGACAAGAGACCCAGTACTTC. As protein: CSASVRGQETQYF.

The rearrangement joins TRBV7-9 to TRBJ1-6, with D unclear. The V gene lost 5 bases and the J gene lost 10 bases, with 12 bases spanning the gap. Germline V CDR1 and CDR2: SEHNR, FQNEAQ (reference sequence). This CDR3 contains 13 residues. CDR3 in DNA: TGTGCCAGCAGCCCTACCGACGGATCACCCCTCCACTTT. It is translated as CASSPTDGSPLHF.